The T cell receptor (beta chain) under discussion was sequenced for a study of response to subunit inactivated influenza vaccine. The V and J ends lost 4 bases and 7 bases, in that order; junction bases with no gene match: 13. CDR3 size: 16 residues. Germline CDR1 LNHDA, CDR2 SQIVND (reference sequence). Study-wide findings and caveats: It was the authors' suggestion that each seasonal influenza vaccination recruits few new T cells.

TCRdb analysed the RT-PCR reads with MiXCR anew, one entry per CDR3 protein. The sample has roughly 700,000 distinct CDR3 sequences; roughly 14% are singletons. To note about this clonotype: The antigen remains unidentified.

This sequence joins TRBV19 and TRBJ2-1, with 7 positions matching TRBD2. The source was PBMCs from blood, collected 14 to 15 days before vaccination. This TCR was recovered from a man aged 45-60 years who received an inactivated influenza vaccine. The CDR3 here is CASSRPLAGDFNEQFF. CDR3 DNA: TGTGCCAGTAGTAGACCGCTGGCGGGAGATTTTAATGAGCAGTTCTTC.